The following is a T cell receptor beta chain sequence with its context. The antigen is not known. This sample stems from a study of OX40 agonist ivuxolimab in advanced cancers. The wider study: Ivuxolimab, an agonist antibody against OX40 (CD134), was given to patients. One hepatocellular carcinoma and two cutaneous melanoma patients partially responded. Broader study findings: On average, a greater number of expanded clones characterised CD8+ T cells relative to CD4+.

The CDR3 contains 13 residues. V lost 5 bases, J lost 2 bases, and 1 base stayed unmatched. Germline V CDR1 and CDR2: LNHDA, SQIVND (reference sequence). The data were produced by immunoSEQ multiplex PCR, yet TCRdb's version contains in-frame clones alone and is incomplete. Of about 71,000 clones listed, approximately 84% are singletons. The V and J genes are TRBV19 and TRBJ2-5; 8 positions agree with TRBD1. The source is an adult with an advanced solid tumor such as melanoma, head and neck, liver or kidney cancer. The sequenced sample was CD4+ or CD8+ T cells sorted from blood, obtained in a trial of the OX40 agonist ivuxolimab. The CDR3 region is CASSWTGQETQYF. Here the CDR3 DNA reads TGTGCCAGTAGTTGGACAGGGCAAGAGACCCAGTACTTC.